The 28 T cell receptor beta chains reported below all come from one sample, sequenced in a study of blood T cell repertoires in COVID-19. Generated by immunoSEQ multiplex PCR, the TCRdb table keeps only in-frame clones and is missing some. This table has some 320,000 clones, 90% appearing once. Input material: PBMCs or T cells enriched from blood (not recorded which). These receptors all come from a woman aged 30 to 39 who had been exposed to COVID-19.

The rearrangement joins TRBV12-3 or TRBV12-4 to TRBJ2-1; D not certain. The CDR3 totals 12 residues. The V end lost 4 bases, the J end lost 3 bases, and 4 bases lay between the germline ends. CDR3 sequence: CASSSNYNEQFF. The CDR3 DNA is TGTGCCAGCAGTTCTAACTACAATGAGCAGTTCTTC.

The chain joins TRBV6-2 or TRBV6-3 to TRBJ1-2, with D maybe TRBD1 (6 bases). This CDR3 region has 14 residues. Germline V gene lookup returns CDR1 MNHEY and CDR2 SVGEGT. The V end was cut by 2 bases, the J end by 8 bases, with 15 bases between. The DNA of the CDR3 is TGTGCCAGCAGTTACCGGCGGGGGCACGGAGGCTACACCTTC. Its protein is CASSYRRGHGGYTF.

This chain links TRBV4-2 with TRBJ2-1, with 9 bases matching TRBD1. Germline CDR1 reads LGHNA; CDR2 reads YNFKEQ. J was trimmed by 7 bases and V by 2 bases; bases with no gene match: 6. CDR3 length: 15 residues. The DNA of the CDR3 is TGTGCCAGCAGCCAAAGGACAGGGGATTTGAATGAGCAGTTCTTC. It translates to CASSQRTGDLNEQFF.

The rearrangement links TRBV9 to TRBJ1-2; D unclear. Trimming removed 3 bases at V and 5 bases at J, with 11 bases between. CDR3 length: 13 amino acids. Germline V gene data show CDR1 as SGDLS and CDR2 as YYNGEE. CDR3: CASSDSRGYGYTF. CDR3 DNA sequence: TGTGCCAGCAGCGACTCTCGAGGGTATGGCTACACCTTC.

This chain uses TRBV19 with TRBJ2-7; TRBD2 aligns across 9 bases. The CDR3 runs 17 residues. V gave up 5 bases and J gave up 1 base; unmatched junction bases: 12. Germline V gene sequence: CDR1 LNHDA, CDR2 SQIVND (reference sequence). The CDR3 sequence: CASSPPRGGGASYEQYF. CDR3 DNA: TGTGCCAGTAGTCCCCCCCGCGGCGGGGGGGCATCCTACGAGCAGTACTTC.

The V and J genes are TRBV9 and TRBJ2-7, with 9 bases lining up with TRBD2. V shed 0 bases and J 6 bases; nucleotides not matched to a gene: 13. Germline CDR1 reads SGDLS; CDR2 reads YYNGEE. The CDR3 is 17 residues long. This CDR3 is CASSVALAGAPGGEQYF. The CDR3 DNA follows: TGTGCCAGCAGCGTAGCATTAGCGGGGGCCCCGGGTGGCGAGCAGTACTTC.

The chain combines TRBV5-6 with TRBJ2-7; D is ambiguous. This CDR3 is 14 amino acids long. The germline V gene encodes CDR1 SGHDT and CDR2 YYEEEE. Trimming stripped 1 base from V and 1 base from J, with 9 bases between. This CDR3 reads CASSLYYSSYEQYF. The CDR3 DNA follows: TGTGCCAGCAGCTTGTATTACTCATCCTACGAGCAGTACTTC.

The chain uses TRBV5-6 and TRBJ2-7, with a possible D match to TRBD2 (5 bases). The CDR3 consists of 15 residues. Germline V gives CDR1 SGHDT, CDR2 YYEEEE. The V and J ends lost 2 bases and 9 bases respectively, with 21 bases between them. The CDR3 nucleotides are TGTGCCAGCAGCTTCGGGGTTTTCCAGACCTTCGGGCAGTACTTC. Its protein product is CASSFGVFQTFGQYF.

This chain links TRBV18 with TRBJ1-1, with TRBD1 as a possible D gene (5 bases). The germline gives CDR1 KGHSH, CDR2 LQKENI. The CDR3 covers 15 residues. The ends were cut back, 10 bases at V and 4 bases at J, with 22 bases in the middle. DNA for the CDR3: TGTGCCAACCAGAAGGCTACAGGCCAGGGCACTGAAGCTTTCTTT. Protein product: CANQKATGQGTEAFF.

This chain links TRBV5-1 with TRBJ1-1; the match to TRBD1 covers 9 bases. Per germline, CDR1 SGHRS and CDR2 YFSETQ. The CDR3 consists of 13 residues. Trimming at V came to 4 bases and at J to 8 bases, leaving 6 bases not matched to a gene. DNA for the CDR3: TGCGCCAGCAGCGGGGACAGGGTGATAGAAGCTTTCTTT. Its translation: CASSGDRVIEAFF.

The gene calls are TRBV19 and TRBJ1-2, with a possible D match to TRBD1 (6 bases). Germline V lookup: CDR1 LNHDA, CDR2 SQIVND (reference sequence). V lost 6 bases and J 5 bases, leaving 25 bases between the germline ends. The CDR3 extends over 17 amino acids. CDR3 nucleotide sequence: TGTGCCAGTAGCCACGACAGGCAACGGGTGAGCATATATGGCTACACCTTC. Its translation is CASSHDRQRVSIYGYTF.

The rearrangement links TRBV7-7 to TRBJ2-1; D may be TRBD2 (7 bases). CDR1 is SSHAT and CDR2 is FNYEAQ in the germline V gene (reference sequence). Trimming removed 1 base from V and 7 bases from J, with 20 bases in between. This CDR3 comprises 17 residues. The CDR3 reads CASSLGTSVGGANEQFF. CDR3 DNA sequence: TGTGCCAGCAGCTTAGGCACTAGCGTGGGGGGGGCGAATGAGCAGTTCTTC.

This sequence joins TRBV29-1 and TRBJ2-1, with a weak D call TRBD1 (5 bases). V was shortened by 7 bases and J by 3 bases, with 13 bases between the two germline ends. In germline, CDR1 is SQVTM, CDR2 ANQGSEA. The CDR3 has 13 residues. CDR3 region: CSADRSLYNEQFF. The CDR3 DNA is TGCAGCGCAGACAGATCCCTCTACAATGAGCAGTTCTTC.

The chain links TRBV27 to TRBJ2-7; D is undetermined. CDR1 and CDR2 from the germline V gene are MNHEY and SMNVEV (reference sequence). The V end lost 6 bases, the J end lost 2 bases, and 8 bases lay between the germline ends. The CDR3 contains 12 residues. CDR3 sequence (DNA): TGTGCCAGCAGACTCCGTCCCTACGAGCAGTACTTC. Residues: CASRLRPYEQYF.

This clone was seen only once. J is TRBJ1-1 and V is TRBV2; perhaps TRBD1 as D (5 bases). Trimming stripped 2 bases from V and 11 bases from J, with 15 bases between. CDR1 SNHLY and CDR2 FYNNEI come from the germline V gene. The CDR3 has 13 amino acids. In nucleotides, the CDR3 is TGTGCCAGCAGTGAAATTTTCGGAAAGGGGGCTTTCTTT. Protein: CASSEIFGKGAFF.

V usage is TRBV6-1 and J usage is TRBJ2-7; TRBD1 agrees at 8 bases. The CDR3 extends over 14 amino acids. Germline V CDR1 and CDR2: MNHNS, SASEGT. The V and J ends lost 2 bases and 6 bases, in that order; junction bases with no gene match: 6. CDR3 sequence: CASSEWDRLGEQYF. CDR3 DNA: TGTGCCAGCAGTGAATGGGACAGGTTGGGCGAGCAGTACTTC.

This chain uses TRBV7-2 with TRBJ1-2; maybe TRBD1 (5 bases). The length of the CDR3 is 15 residues. V shed 1 base and J shed 2 bases, with 11 bases lying between them. Germline V gene lookup returns CDR1 SGHTA and CDR2 FQGNSA. This chain's CDR3 is CASSLEVGRNYGYTF. CDR3 coding DNA: TGTGCCAGCAGCTTAGAGGTGGGGCGCAACTATGGCTACACCTTC.

The chain uses TRBV5-8 and TRBJ2-5; TRBD1 matches at 8 bases. V gave up 3 bases and J gave up 1 base; unmatched junction bases: 5. Germline V gene sequence: CDR1 SGHTS, CDR2 YDEGEE. The CDR3 loop spans 15 amino acids. DNA of the CDR3: TGTGCCAGCAGCTCGCAGGGGGCGCGCCAAGAGACCCAGTACTTC. This sequence encodes CASSSQGARQETQYF. The whole variable domain, filled in from reference TRBV5-8 and TRBJ2-5, reads EAGVTQSPTHLIKTRGQQATLRCSPISGHTSVYWYQQALGLGLQFLLWYDEGEERNRGNFPPRFSGRQFPNYSSELNVNALELEDSALYLCASSSQGARQETQYFGPGTRLLVL.

DNA of the CDR3: TGTGCCAGTAGCCAGGATCTCACTGAAGCTTTCTTT. It translates to CASSQDLTEAFF. The rearrangement joins TRBV19 to TRBJ1-1; D uncertain. In germline, CDR1 is LNHDA, CDR2 SQIVND (reference sequence). This CDR3 contains 12 residues. V lost 6 bases, J lost 4 bases, and 9 bases lay in between.

This clone was seen once. The chain has TRBV28 and TRBJ2-7, with D possibly matching TRBD2 (6 bases). Deletions cut 2 bases from V and 5 bases from J, with 10 bases between. The CDR3 runs to 13 residues. The germline gives CDR1 MDHEN, CDR2 SYDVKM. The CDR3 region is CASSLGDWDEQYF. DNA of the CDR3: TGTGCCAGCAGTTTAGGGGACTGGGACGAGCAGTACTTC.

J is TRBJ1-1 and V is TRBV29-1; D unresolved. This CDR3 is 11 amino acids long. V was shortened by 2 bases and J by 5 bases, with 6 bases between the two germline ends. The germline V gene has CDR1 SQVTM and CDR2 ANQGSEA. CDR3 DNA: TGCAGCGTTGAAAGTCTAACTGAAGCTTTCTTT. Protein: CSVESLTEAFF.

This clone was observed a handful of times. The chain combines TRBV5-4 with TRBJ2-3; D is uncertain. The CDR3 extends over 12 amino acids. The V and J ends lost 2 bases and 6 bases respectively, with 7 bases between them. The germline V gene has CDR1 SGHNT and CDR2 YYREEE (reference sequence). The CDR3 DNA is TGTGCCAGCAGCTTCCTCCTGGATACGCAGTATTTT. This sequence encodes CASSFLLDTQYF. Full variable domain (rest looked up from reference TRBV5-4 and TRBJ2-3): ETGVTQSPTHLIKTRGQQVTLRCSSQSGHNTVSWYQQALGQGPQFIFQYYREEENGRGNFPPRFSGLQFPNYSSELNVNALELDDSALYLCASSFLLDTQYFGPGTRLTVL.

The J gene is TRBJ2-1, the V gene TRBV5-8; 11 nucleotides align to TRBD1. CDR3 size: 17 residues. V lost 3 bases and J lost 3; bases outside the gene matches: 8. Germline-derived CDR1 and CDR2 are SGHTS and YDEGEE. CDR3 bases: TGTGCCAGCAGCTCGAGCCCCGGGACAGGGGGCTACAATGAGCAGTTCTTC. Translation: CASSSSPGTGGYNEQFF.

This chain links TRBV2 with TRBJ1-1, with a tentative D call TRBD1 (5 bases). Germline loops: CDR1 SNHLY, CDR2 FYNNEI. The CDR3 covers 13 residues. The V end lost 8 bases, the J end lost 4 bases, and 14 bases lay between the germline ends. The DNA of the CDR3 is TGTGCCAGCTTCCTCGACAGAGGCACTGAAGCTTTCTTT. Translation: CASFLDRGTEAFF.

The chain links TRBV3-1 (or the pseudogene TRBV3-2) to TRBJ2-3; D not resolved. V was clipped by 4 bases and J by 4 bases, with 6 bases between them. Per the germline V gene, CDR1 is LGHDT and CDR2 is YNNKEL (reference sequence). This CDR3 is built from 12 residues. In DNA form, the CDR3 reads TGTGCCAGCAGCCTCTCCGCAGATACGCAGTATTTT. Amino acid sequence: CASSLSADTQYF.

A single count supports this clone. The chain joins TRBV2 to TRBJ1-6, with 10 bases identical to TRBD1. The CDR3 runs to 14 residues. The trim removed 9 bases at V and 8 bases at J, leaving 7 bases unmatched. From germline, CDR1 is SNHLY and CDR2 FYNNEI. The CDR3: CASLTGGIYSPLHF. The DNA for the CDR3 is TGTGCCAGTCTGACAGGGGGCATTTATTCACCCCTCCACTTT.

The table lists this clone with a count of one. The chain uses TRBV5-6 and TRBJ2-5; D ambiguous. V gave up 2 bases and J gave up 1 base, with 12 bases separating them. Germline values: CDR1 SGHDT, CDR2 YYEEEE. The CDR3 contains 15 residues. The CDR3 is CASSFRQALQETQYF. The CDR3 bases are TGTGCCAGCAGCTTCAGGCAGGCCCTCCAAGAGACCCAGTACTTC.

The chain has TRBV28 and TRBJ2-7, with a possible D match to TRBD1 (5 bases). V was shortened by 6 bases and J by 9 bases, with 12 bases between the two germline ends. Germline CDR1 and CDR2: MDHEN and SYDVKM. The CDR3 length is 11 residues. CDR3: CASSDARGQYF. CDR3 nucleotides: TGTGCCAGCAGCGACGCTAGGGGGCAGTACTTC. Full variable domain (rest looked up from reference TRBV28 and TRBJ2-7): DVKVTQSSRYLVKRTGEKVFLECVQDMDHENMFWYRQDPGLGLRLIYFSYDVKMKEKGDIPEGYSVSREKKERFSLILESASTNQTSMYLCASSDARGQYFGPGTRLTVT.